Included here is one T cell receptor beta chain sequence, with context. Its antigen is currently unknown. Germline V gene sequence: CDR1 MDHEN, CDR2 SYDVKM. This CDR3 spans 15 amino acids. Trimming removed 5 bases from V and 2 bases from J; junction bases left unmatched: 4. Amplification by 5'RACE using constant-segment primers produced TCR alpha and TCR beta cDNA libraries that carried sample barcodes and UMIs. Each CDR3 protein is one row after TCRdb ran MiXCR on the 5' RACE reads. In the table there are around 200,000 distinct CDR3 sequences, under 30% of which are singletons. This sample is drawn from a study of T-cell memory formation after mild COVID-19. Findings and limits, study-wide: Mainly in CM and EM were contracting CD4+ clones; CD8+ were in EMRA. Among clones contracting day 15 to 85, CD4/CD8 was balanced, whereas later expanders leaned CD4+.

The receptor was isolated from an adult woman who had mild COVID-19 (a few samples of this study predate the infection). Cell type and time point are not known. The sample was PBMCs or a T cell subset sorted from them (not recorded which). The chain is built from TRBV28 and TRBJ1-5; 9 bases agree with TRBD1. The DNA of the CDR3 is TGTGCCAGCAGTCGCCGGGACAGGGGCAATCAGCCCCAGCATTTT. Its protein is CASSRRDRGNQPQHF.